This T cell receptor (beta chain) was observed in a study of CD8 T cells in Susac syndrome. Points from the study as a whole: Within total CD8+ repertoires, 15 to 20 Susac-specific public clones were found, and within CD8+ TEMRA repertoires, five.

The V end lost 5 bases, the J end lost 0 bases, and 13 bases lay between the germline ends. The CDR3 is 14 residues long. CDR1 and CDR2 (germline): DFQATT, SNEGSKA (reference sequence). Comments on this clonotype: Its specificity is unknown.

Random hexamers were used to reverse transcribe the RNA input (about 0.5 to 1 ug). TCRdb passed the immunoSEQ multiplex PCR reads through MiXCR, listing each CDR3 protein once. This sample has 130,000 or so distinct CDR3 sequences; just under 95% occur once, and the top ten carry more than 0.25%. The chain carries TRBV20-1 and TRBJ2-5; the D gene is possibly TRBD1 (5 bases). This TCR derives from a human donor with Susac syndrome. The sample was CD8+ T cells from PBMCs. The DNA of the CDR3 is TGCAGTGCTCTCCCGGACACGGACCAAGAGACCCAGTACTTC. Protein: CSALPDTDQETQYF.